Shown below are 6 T cell receptor beta chains from a single sample sequenced in a study of shared clonotypes between healthy human individuals. Data came from immunoSEQ multiplex PCR; TCRdb stores just in-frame clones and leaves some out. The sample has 1,500,000 or so clones; approximately 98.5% are singletons. Sequenced material: naive CD4+ T cells sorted from blood. The sample's subset: CD45RA+ positively selected. These receptors all stem from a man aged 25-45 years in good health.

This clone came up once. The chain joins TRBV19 to TRBJ1-4; TRBD1 agrees at 8 bases. CDR3 length: 17 amino acids. Germline-derived CDR1 and CDR2 are LNHDA and SQIVND (reference sequence). Losses at the gene ends were 9 bases for V and 5 bases for J; bases not matched to a gene: 17. The CDR3, as DNA: TGTGCCAGCAAGAACTATTGGGGCAGGGGGCAGAATGAAAAACTGTTTTTT. It specifies CASKNYWGRGQNEKLFF.

The gene calls are TRBV7-7 and TRBJ2-1, with 10 bases identical to TRBD2. The V and J ends lost 2 bases and 6 bases, in that order; junction bases with no gene match: 4. CDR1 and CDR2 (germline): SSHAT, FNYEAQ (reference sequence). The CDR3 covers 15 residues. Written as DNA, the CDR3 is TGTGCCAGCAGCTTAAGGGCTAGCGGGAGCAATGAGCAGTTCTTC. Protein sequence: CASSLRASGSNEQFF.

The chain is built from TRBV13 and TRBJ2-6; D unclear. CDR1 is PRHDT, CDR2 FYEKMQ, per germline (reference sequence). The V end lost 2 bases, the J end lost 0 bases, and 23 bases lay between the germline ends. The CDR3 runs 21 residues. The CDR3 spells CASSLFRFLFFTGSGANVLTF. In nucleotides, the CDR3 is TGTGCCAGCAGCTTATTTCGGTTTTTGTTTTTTACGGGCTCTGGGGCCAACGTCCTGACTTTC.

The V and J genes are TRBV28 and TRBJ2-7, with no clear D. Trimming stripped 5 bases from V and 5 bases from J, with 10 bases between. CDR1 and CDR2 from the germline V gene are MDHEN and SYDVKM. The CDR3 is 12 residues long. This CDR3 reads CASSINGHEQYF. CDR3 in DNA: TGTGCCAGCAGTATCAACGGCCACGAGCAGTACTTC.

The chain recombines TRBV6-1 with TRBJ2-7; 7 bases are shared with TRBD1. The CDR3 has 15 residues. Germline trimming cut 5 bases from V and 0 bases from J; bases unmatched to any gene: 7. Germline V lookup: CDR1 MNHNS, CDR2 SASEGT. CDR3 DNA: TGTGCCAGCAGTATTTACAGGGGTGACTCCTACGAGCAGTACTTC. Protein: CASSIYRGDSYEQYF.

This rearrangement joins TRBV5-1 to TRBJ2-5, with 9 positions matching TRBD1. The CDR3 contains 14 residues. The V segment lost 3 bases and the J segment 7 bases; nucleotides outside the gene matches: 7. CDR1 and CDR2 (germline): SGHRS, YFSETQ. CDR3 coding DNA: TGCGCCAGCAGCTCAACAGGGGGCGGCGTGACCCAGTACTTC. Amino acids: CASSSTGGGVTQYF.